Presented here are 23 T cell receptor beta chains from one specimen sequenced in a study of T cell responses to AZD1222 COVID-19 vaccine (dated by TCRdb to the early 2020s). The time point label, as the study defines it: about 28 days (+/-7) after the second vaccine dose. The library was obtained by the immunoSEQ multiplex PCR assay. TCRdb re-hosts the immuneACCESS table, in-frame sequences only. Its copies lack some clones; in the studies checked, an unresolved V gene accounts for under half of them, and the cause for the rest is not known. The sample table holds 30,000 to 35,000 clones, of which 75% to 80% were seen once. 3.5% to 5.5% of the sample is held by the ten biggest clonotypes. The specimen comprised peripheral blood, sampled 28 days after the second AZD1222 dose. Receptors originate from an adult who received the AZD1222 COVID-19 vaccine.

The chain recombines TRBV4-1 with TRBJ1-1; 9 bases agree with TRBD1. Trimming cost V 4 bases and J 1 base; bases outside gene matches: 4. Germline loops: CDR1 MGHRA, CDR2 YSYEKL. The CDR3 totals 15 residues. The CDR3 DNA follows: TGCGCCAGCAGCCGGGGACAGGGTACGAACACTGAAGCTTTCTTT. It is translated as CASSRGQGTNTEAFF.

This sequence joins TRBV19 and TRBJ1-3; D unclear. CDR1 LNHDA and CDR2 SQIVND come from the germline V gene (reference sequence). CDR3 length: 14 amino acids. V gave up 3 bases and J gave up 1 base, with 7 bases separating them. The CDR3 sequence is CASSMRGSGNTIYF. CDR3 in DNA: TGTGCCAGTAGTATGCGAGGGTCTGGAAACACCATATATTTT.

CDR3 loop: CASSYFGLAGEQFF. CDR3 DNA sequence: TGTGCCAGCAGCTACTTTGGACTAGCTGGTGAGCAGTTCTTC. The rearrangement joins TRBV11-3 to TRBJ2-1; TRBD2 aligns across 8 bases. The CDR3 is 14 amino acids. Per germline, CDR1 SGHNT and CDR2 YENEEA. Germline trimming cut 4 bases from V and 9 bases from J; bases unmatched to any gene: 8. Full variable domain (remainder filled in from reference TRBV11-3 and TRBJ2-1): EAGVVQSPRYKIIEKKQPVAFWCNPISGHNTLYWYLQNLGQGPELLIRYENEEAVDDSQLPKDRFSAERLKGVDSTLKIQPAELGDSAVYLCASSYFGLAGEQFFGPGTRLTVL.

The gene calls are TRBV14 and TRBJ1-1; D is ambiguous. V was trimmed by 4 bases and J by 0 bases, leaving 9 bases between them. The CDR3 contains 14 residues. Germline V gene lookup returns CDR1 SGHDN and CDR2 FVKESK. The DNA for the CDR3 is TGTGCCAGCAGCCGGGCAGGAATGAACACTGAAGCTTTCTTT. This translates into CASSRAGMNTEAFF.

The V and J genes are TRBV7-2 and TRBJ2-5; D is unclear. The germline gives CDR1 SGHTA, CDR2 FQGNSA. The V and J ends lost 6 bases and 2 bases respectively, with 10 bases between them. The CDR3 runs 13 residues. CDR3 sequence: CASRGFRQETQYF. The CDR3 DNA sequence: TGTGCCAGCAGAGGCTTCAGACAAGAGACCCAGTACTTC.

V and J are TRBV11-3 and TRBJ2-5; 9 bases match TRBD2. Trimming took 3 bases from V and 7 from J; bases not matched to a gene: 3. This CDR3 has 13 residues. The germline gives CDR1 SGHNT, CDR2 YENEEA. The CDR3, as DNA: TGTGCCAGCAGCTTGGGGCGGGGGGGGACCCAGTACTTC. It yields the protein CASSLGRGGTQYF. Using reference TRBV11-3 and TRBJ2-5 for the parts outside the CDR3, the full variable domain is EAGVVQSPRYKIIEKKQPVAFWCNPISGHNTLYWYLQNLGQGPELLIRYENEEAVDDSQLPKDRFSAERLKGVDSTLKIQPAELGDSAVYLCASSLGRGGTQYFGPGTRLLVL.

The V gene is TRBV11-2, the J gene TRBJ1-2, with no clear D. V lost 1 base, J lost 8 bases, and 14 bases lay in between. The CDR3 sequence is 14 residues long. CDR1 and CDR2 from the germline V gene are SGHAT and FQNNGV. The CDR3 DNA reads TGTGCCAGCAGCTTAGGAAATGGTGGCAGCGGCTACACCTTC. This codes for CASSLGNGGSGYTF. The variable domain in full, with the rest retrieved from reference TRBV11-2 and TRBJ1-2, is EAGVAQSPRYKIIEKRQSVAFWCNPISGHATLYWYQQILGQGPKLLIQFQNNGVVDDSQLPKDRFSAERLKGVDSTLKIQPAKLEDSAVYLCASSLGNGGSGYTFGSGTRLTVV.

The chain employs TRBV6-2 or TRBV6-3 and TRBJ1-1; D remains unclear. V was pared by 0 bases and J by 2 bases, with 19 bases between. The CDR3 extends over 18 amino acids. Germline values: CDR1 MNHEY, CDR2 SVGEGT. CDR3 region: CASSYSSPHDASNTEAFF. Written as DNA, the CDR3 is TGTGCCAGCAGTTACTCCTCCCCCCACGATGCGAGTAACACTGAAGCTTTCTTT.

The CDR3 reads CASSLQIREQFF. DNA for the CDR3: TGCGCCAGCAGCTTGCAAATCCGGGAGCAGTTCTTC. The J gene is TRBJ2-1, the V gene TRBV5-1, with D unclear. The CDR3 is 12 residues long. The germline V gene encodes CDR1 SGHRS and CDR2 YFSETQ. V was shortened by 1 base and J by 10 bases, with 9 bases between the two germline ends.

CDR3 nucleotides: TGTGCCAGCAGCTTGGTAGGCCAGTCGAACACCGGGGAGCTGTTTTTT. This encodes CASSLVGQSNTGELFF. The chain employs TRBV5-4 and TRBJ2-2; D unclear. In germline, CDR1 is SGHNT, CDR2 YYREEE (reference sequence). V dropped 0 bases and J dropped 0 bases, with 9 bases sitting between them. The CDR3 contains 16 residues.

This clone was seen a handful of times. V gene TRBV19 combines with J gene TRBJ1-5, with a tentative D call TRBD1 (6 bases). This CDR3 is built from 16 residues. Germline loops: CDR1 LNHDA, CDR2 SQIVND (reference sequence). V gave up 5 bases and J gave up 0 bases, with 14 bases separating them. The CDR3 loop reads CASSYGGRYSNQPQHF. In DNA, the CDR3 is TGTGCCAGTAGTTACGGGGGCAGGTATAGCAATCAGCCCCAGCATTTT.

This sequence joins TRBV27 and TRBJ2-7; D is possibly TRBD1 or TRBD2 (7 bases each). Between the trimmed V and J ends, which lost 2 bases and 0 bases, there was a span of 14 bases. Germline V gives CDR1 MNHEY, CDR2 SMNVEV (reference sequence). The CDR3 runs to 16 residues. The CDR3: CASSLTGDYSSYEQYV. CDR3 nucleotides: TGTGCCAGCAGTTTAACAGGGGACTACAGCTCCTACGAGCAGTACGTC.

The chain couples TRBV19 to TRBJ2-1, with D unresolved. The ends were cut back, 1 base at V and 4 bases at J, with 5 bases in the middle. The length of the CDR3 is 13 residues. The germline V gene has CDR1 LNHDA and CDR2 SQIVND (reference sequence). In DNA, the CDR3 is TGTGCCAGTAGTATAGTCCTTTACAATGAGCAGTTCTTC. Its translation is CASSIVLYNEQFF.

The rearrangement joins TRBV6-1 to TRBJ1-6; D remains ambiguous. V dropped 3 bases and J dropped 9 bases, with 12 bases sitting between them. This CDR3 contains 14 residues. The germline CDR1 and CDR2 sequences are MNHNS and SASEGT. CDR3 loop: CASSDARTSSPLHF. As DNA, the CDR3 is TGTGCCAGCAGTGACGCTCGAACCTCTTCACCCCTCCACTTT.

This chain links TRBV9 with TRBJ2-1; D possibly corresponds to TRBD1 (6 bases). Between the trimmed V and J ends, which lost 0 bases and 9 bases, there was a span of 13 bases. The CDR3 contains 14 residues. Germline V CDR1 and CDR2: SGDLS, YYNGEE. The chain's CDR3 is CASSVEGPRGEQFF. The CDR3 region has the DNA TGTGCCAGCAGCGTAGAAGGTCCCAGGGGTGAGCAGTTCTTC.

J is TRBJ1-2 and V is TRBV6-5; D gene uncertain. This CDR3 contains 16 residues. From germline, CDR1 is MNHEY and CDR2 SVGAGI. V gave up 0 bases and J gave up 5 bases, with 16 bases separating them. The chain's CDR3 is CASSYSIRQTTYGYTF. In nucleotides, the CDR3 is TGTGCCAGCAGTTACTCGATCCGGCAGACGACTTATGGCTACACCTTC.

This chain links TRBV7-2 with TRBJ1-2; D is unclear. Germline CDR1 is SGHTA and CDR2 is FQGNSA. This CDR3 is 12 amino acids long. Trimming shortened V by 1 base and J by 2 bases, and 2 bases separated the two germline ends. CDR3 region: CASSLGNYGYTF. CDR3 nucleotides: TGTGCCAGCAGCTTAGGCAACTATGGCTACACCTTC. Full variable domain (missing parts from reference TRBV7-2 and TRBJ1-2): GAGVSQSPSNKVTEKGKDVELRCDPISGHTALYWYRQSLGQGLEFLIYFQGNSAPDKSGLPSDRFSAERTGGSVSTLTIQRTQQEDSAVYLCASSLGNYGYTFGSGTRLTVV.

CDR3 region: CASNGLGRETQYF. The CDR3 DNA follows: TGTGCCAGCAATGGGCTCGGGAGAGAGACCCAGTACTTC. The genes are TRBV6-5 and TRBJ2-5; tentative D call: TRBD2 (6 bases). The germline CDR1 and CDR2 sequences are MNHEY and SVGAGI. With 7 bases removed from V and 4 bases from J, the gap between germline ends came to 13 bases. CDR3 length equals 13 residues.

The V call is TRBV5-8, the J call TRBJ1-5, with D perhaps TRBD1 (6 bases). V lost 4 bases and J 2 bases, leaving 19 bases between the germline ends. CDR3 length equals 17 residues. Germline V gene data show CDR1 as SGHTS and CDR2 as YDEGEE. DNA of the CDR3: TGTGCCAGCAGCCCCTTTCGGGGGGCGCTGGGCAATCAGCCCCAGCATTTT. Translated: CASSPFRGALGNQPQHF.

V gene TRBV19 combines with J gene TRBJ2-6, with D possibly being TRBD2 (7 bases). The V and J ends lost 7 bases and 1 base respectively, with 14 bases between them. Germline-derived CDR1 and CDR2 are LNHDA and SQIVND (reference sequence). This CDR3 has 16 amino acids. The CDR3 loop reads CASTGGRFSGANVLTF. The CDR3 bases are TGTGCCAGTACCGGGGGGCGATTTTCTGGGGCCAACGTCCTGACTTTC.

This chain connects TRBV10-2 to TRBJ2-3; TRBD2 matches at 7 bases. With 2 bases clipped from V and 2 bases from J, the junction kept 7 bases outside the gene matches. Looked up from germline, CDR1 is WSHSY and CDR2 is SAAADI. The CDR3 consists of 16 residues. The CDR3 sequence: CASSEPGRGVTDTQYF. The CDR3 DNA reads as TGCGCCAGCAGTGAGCCGGGACGGGGGGTCACAGATACGCAGTATTTT.

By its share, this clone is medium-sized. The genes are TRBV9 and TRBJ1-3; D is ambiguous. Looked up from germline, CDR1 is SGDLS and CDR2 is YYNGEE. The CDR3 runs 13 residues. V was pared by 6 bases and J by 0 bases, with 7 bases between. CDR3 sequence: CASTKSSGNTIYF. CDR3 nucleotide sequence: TGTGCCAGCACAAAGAGCTCTGGAAACACCATATATTTT.

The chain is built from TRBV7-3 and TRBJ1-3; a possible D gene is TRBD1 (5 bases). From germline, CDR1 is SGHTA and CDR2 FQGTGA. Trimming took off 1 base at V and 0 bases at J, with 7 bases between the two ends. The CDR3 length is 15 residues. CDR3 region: CASSLRQFSGNTIYF. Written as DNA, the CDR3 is TGTGCCAGCAGCTTAAGACAGTTCTCTGGAAACACCATATATTTT.